This T cell receptor (beta chain) originates from a study of blood T cell repertoires in COVID-19. CDR1 and CDR2 from the germline V gene are GTSNPN and SVGIG (reference sequence). The CDR3 runs 13 residues. V lost 5 bases to trimming and J lost 3 bases; unmatched junction nucleotides: 5. Sequencing was performed with immunoSEQ multiplex PCR; in TCRdb, only in-frame clones are kept and a portion is missing. There are approximately 190,000 clones in the sample; 80% to 90% occur only once, and over 13% lies in the top ten. Material for sequencing was peripheral blood. This TCR derives from a man aged 30-40 years with active or convalescent COVID-19. The chain is built from TRBV30 and TRBJ2-7; TRBD2 matches at 9 bases. CDR3 region: CAWAGGPFYEQYF. The CDR3 DNA is TGTGCCTGGGCGGGAGGGCCATTCTACGAGCAGTACTTC. The whole variable domain, filled in from reference TRBV30 and TRBJ2-7, reads SQTIHQWPATLVQPVGSPLSLECTVEGTSNPNLYWYRQAAGRGLQLLFYSVGIGQISSEVPQNLSASRPQDRQFILSSKKLLLSDSGFYLCAWAGGPFYEQYFGPGTRLTVT.